These 23 T cell receptor beta chains originate from one sample sequenced in a study of Ad26.COV2.S vaccination and SARS-CoV-2 variants (dated by TCRdb to about 2021). What the treatment or condition label conveys for this sample: 15 to 20 received Ad26.COV2.S at low or high dose, single or two shots; about 5 received placebo; per-sample allocation not given. Repertoires of vaccine and placebo recipients were sequenced from samples taken on day 63 after the first injection. The library was built by means of the immunoSEQ multiplex PCR assay. As stored in TCRdb, this immuneACCESS dataset retains in-frame rearrangements with V and J assigned. A fraction of the clones does not appear; measured against another copy, unresolved V genes explain less than half of the discrepancy, and the remainder lacks a known reason. A total of some 460,000 clones appear in this sample, roughly nine tenths of them only once. 1.7% of the sample is taken by the ten largest.

Sequenced material: peripheral blood, taken in a trial of Ad26.COV2.S vaccine versus placebo. The receptors derive from a person aged 18 to 59 who received the Ad26.COV2.S COVID-19 vaccine or a placebo.

The chain links TRBV30 to TRBJ2-2; no reliable D call. CDR1 and CDR2 (germline): GTSNPN, SVGIG (reference sequence). The germline V and J ends were trimmed by 2 bases and 1 base, with 8 bases remaining between them. There are 14 residues in the CDR3. Here the CDR3 DNA reads TGTGCCTGGAGTCGTGGCCGGAACACCGGGGAGCTGTTTTTT. Amino acids: CAWSRGRNTGELFF. The full variable domain, in which reference TRBV30 and TRBJ2-2 provide the parts outside the CDR3, is SQTIHQWPATLVQPVGSPLSLECTVEGTSNPNLYWYRQAAGRGLQLLFYSVGIGQISSEVPQNLSASRPQDRQFILSSKKLLLSDSGFYLCAWSRGRNTGELFFGEGSRLTVL.

V gene TRBV2 combines with J gene TRBJ2-7; the D is unclear. V was shortened by 5 bases and J by 2 bases, with 7 bases between the two germline ends. The CDR3 covers 12 residues. Germline V CDR1 and CDR2: SNHLY, FYNNEI. CDR3 DNA: TGTGCCAGCAGTCCAGCAACCTACGAGCAGTACTTC. This gives the protein CASSPATYEQYF.

V gene TRBV5-1 combines with J gene TRBJ1-1, with 7 bases fitting TRBD1. The CDR3 runs 15 residues. V was pared by 4 bases and J by 1 base, with 7 bases of the junction left unmatched. Germline lookup yields CDR1 SGHRS and CDR2 YFSETQ. This chain's CDR3 is CASSPSTGRNTEAFF. The CDR3, as DNA: TGCGCCAGCAGCCCATCGACAGGGCGGAACACTGAAGCTTTCTTT. Full variable domain (missing parts from reference TRBV5-1 and TRBJ1-1): KAGVTQTPRYLIKTRGQQVTLSCSPISGHRSVSWYQQTPGQGLQFLFEYFSETQRNKGNFPGRFSGRQFSNSRSEMNVSTLELGDSALYLCASSPSTGRNTEAFFGQGTRLTVV.

The chain is built from TRBV18 and TRBJ2-3, with no clear D. CDR3 size: 14 residues. Trimming cost V 1 base and J 1 base, with 6 bases left between them. Per germline, CDR1 KGHSH and CDR2 LQKENI. CDR3 in amino acids: CASSPLGGTDTQYF. In DNA form, the CDR3 reads TGTGCCAGCTCACCACTGGGCGGCACAGATACGCAGTATTTT.

The rearrangement uses TRBV28 and TRBJ1-2; unclear D gene. The CDR3 totals 12 residues. CDR1 is MDHEN and CDR2 is SYDVKM in the germline V gene. Trimming removed 6 bases at V and 3 bases at J, with 8 bases between. In DNA form, the CDR3 reads TGTGCCAGCAGGGGCAATGACTATGGCTACACCTTC. This sequence encodes CASRGNDYGYTF.

V usage is TRBV27 and J usage is TRBJ2-1, with D possibly matching TRBD2 (6 bases). V dropped 3 bases and J dropped 4 bases, with 19 bases sitting between them. Germline V gene data show CDR1 as MNHEY and CDR2 as SMNVEV (reference sequence). This CDR3 contains 17 residues. The CDR3 spells CASSLGRWPSVYNEQFF. The CDR3 coding sequence is TGTGCCAGCAGTTTGGGTAGGTGGCCTAGCGTTTACAATGAGCAGTTCTTC.

This sequence joins TRBV18 and TRBJ1-3; weak D call: TRBD1 (5 bases). The ends were cut back, 7 bases at V and 4 bases at J, with 17 bases in the middle. Germline loops: CDR1 KGHSH, CDR2 LQKENI. There are 15 residues in the CDR3. CDR3 nucleotide sequence: TGTGCCAGCTTGCGGGGACCTCCCACGGGAAACACCATATATTTT. Protein product: CASLRGPPTGNTIYF.

The J gene is TRBJ1-1, the V gene TRBV3-1 (or the pseudogene TRBV3-2); D is undetermined. Trimming cost V 0 bases and J 1 base, with 9 bases left between them. CDR1 and CDR2 (germline): LGHDT, YNNKEL (reference sequence). The CDR3 length is 15 residues. This CDR3 reads CASSQDPSPNTEAFF. CDR3 sequence (DNA): TGTGCCAGCAGCCAAGATCCGAGCCCGAACACTGAAGCTTTCTTT.

The chain combines TRBV19 with TRBJ1-3; D is undetermined. V was trimmed by 1 base and J by 2 bases, leaving 3 bases between them. The CDR3 is made up of 13 amino acids. The germline CDR1 and CDR2 sequences are LNHDA and SQIVND (reference sequence). CDR3 sequence reads: CASSIGPGNTIYF. The DNA for the CDR3 is TGTGCCAGTAGTATAGGCCCTGGAAACACCATATATTTT.

This clone came up once. V gene TRBV15 combines with J gene TRBJ2-1, with 13 bases aligning to TRBD2. The CDR3 covers 17 residues. In germline, CDR1 is LNHNV, CDR2 YYDKDF (reference sequence). With V trimmed by 2 bases and J by 9 bases, 10 bases remained unmatched. CDR3 residues: CATSRIIGLAGVVEQFF. DNA of the CDR3: TGTGCCACCAGCAGAATAATTGGACTAGCGGGAGTCGTTGAGCAGTTCTTC.

V usage is TRBV5-5 and J usage is TRBJ2-7; D is possibly TRBD1 (6 bases). CDR1 is SGHKS, CDR2 YYEKEE, per germline (reference sequence). Trimming pared 4 bases from V and 4 bases from J, leaving 12 bases between. The CDR3 extends over 13 amino acids. The CDR3 loop is CASSPQGAYEQYF. The CDR3 nucleotides are TGTGCCAGCAGCCCACAGGGTGCTTACGAGCAGTACTTC.

The rearrangement uses TRBV5-1 and TRBJ1-1; 7 positions agree with TRBD1. V gave up 1 base and J gave up 1 base; unmatched junction bases: 7. This CDR3 region has 16 residues. Germline V CDR1 and CDR2: SGHRS, YFSETQ. As DNA, the CDR3 is TGCGCCAGCAGCTTGCGGGAGACAGGGCCGAACACTGAAGCTTTCTTT. Encoded protein: CASSLRETGPNTEAFF.

The chain uses TRBV5-5 and TRBJ1-1; the D is unclear. The V gene's germline CDR1 is SGHKS and CDR2 YYEKEE (reference sequence). CDR3 length: 16 amino acids. Trimming stripped 0 bases from V and 1 base from J, with 13 bases between. The CDR3 sequence: CASSLDSFSRNTEAFF. Here the CDR3 DNA reads TGTGCCAGCAGCTTGGATTCGTTTAGCAGGAACACTGAAGCTTTCTTT.

The chain recombines TRBV2 with TRBJ2-3; possibly TRBD1 for D (6 bases). Germline CDR1 reads SNHLY; CDR2 reads FYNNEI. CDR3 size: 14 residues. Trimming took off 6 bases at V and 4 bases at J, with 14 bases between the two ends. CDR3: CASRPQGVADTQYF. CDR3 in DNA: TGTGCCAGCAGGCCACAGGGAGTCGCAGATACGCAGTATTTT.

V and J are TRBV5-1 and TRBJ1-1, with TRBD1 as a possible D gene (5 bases). CDR3 size: 16 residues. The ends were cut back, 0 bases at V and 1 base at J, with 13 bases in the middle. The V gene's germline CDR1 is SGHRS and CDR2 YFSETQ. This CDR3 is CASSLAPDRENTEAFF. The CDR3 DNA is TGCGCCAGCAGCTTGGCCCCAGACAGAGAGAACACTGAAGCTTTCTTT.

The chain couples TRBV14 to TRBJ1-4, with D possibly being TRBD1 (5 bases). Per germline, CDR1 SGHDN and CDR2 FVKESK. The CDR3 length is 15 residues. Trimming stripped 0 bases from V and 10 bases from J, with 15 bases between. CDR3 protein: CASSQDRTVGGKLFF. As DNA, the CDR3 is TGTGCCAGCAGCCAAGACCGGACGGTGGGGGGAAAACTGTTTTTT.

This chain connects TRBV6-2 or TRBV6-3 to TRBJ1-5; D gene uncertain. CDR1 and CDR2 from the germline V gene are MNHEY and SVGEGT. The CDR3 sequence is 17 residues long. Trimming left V 6 bases short and J 6 bases short, with 24 bases between. CDR3 DNA: TGTGCCAGCAGCGCCCTTGGGTTAGGGAGTTTAAGTCAGCCCCAGCATTTT. Protein product: CASSALGLGSLSQPQHF.

The CDR3 bases are TGTGCCAGCAGCCACCAGATAATCCGGGGGGCAGGGGCCAACGTCCTGACTTTC. Protein product: CASSHQIIRGAGANVLTF. The V and J genes are TRBV5-4 and TRBJ2-6; TRBD2 might be the D (7 bases). Germline assignment: CDR1 SGHNT and CDR2 YYREEE (reference sequence). V lost 4 bases and J 4 bases, leaving 21 bases between the germline ends. This CDR3 region has 18 residues.

This clone was seen a few times. Other DNA sequences from this sample encode an identical CDR3 as well. J is TRBJ1-1 and V is TRBV18; D is uncertain. This CDR3 spans 14 amino acids. V was clipped by 3 bases and J by 1 base, with 9 bases between them. Germline CDR1 and CDR2: KGHSH and LQKENI. The CDR3 nucleotides read TGTGCCAGCTCACCCGCACAGCGGAACACTGAAGCTTTCTTT. Translating gives CASSPAQRNTEAFF.

The V call is TRBV30, the J call TRBJ1-5; the D gene is possibly TRBD1 (5 bases). The germline V gene has CDR1 GTSNPN and CDR2 SVGIG (reference sequence). The CDR3 has 13 residues. Trimming shortened V by 1 base and J by 5 bases, and 9 bases separated the two germline ends. The CDR3 is CAWSAGGDQPQHF. DNA of the CDR3: TGTGCCTGGAGTGCCGGGGGAGATCAGCCCCAGCATTTT.

The CDR3 loop is CASSTELNSEAFF. The CDR3 DNA reads as TGTGCCAGCAGTACCGAACTCAACTCTGAAGCTTTCTTT. The V and J genes are TRBV7-2 and TRBJ1-1; D gene ambiguous. Trimming removed 6 bases at V and 6 bases at J, with 14 bases between. Germline V gives CDR1 SGHTA, CDR2 FQGNSA. CDR3 size: 13 residues. Based on the CDR3 plus reference TRBV7-2 and TRBJ1-1, the full variable domain is GAGVSQSPSNKVTEKGKDVELRCDPISGHTALYWYRQSLGQGLEFLIYFQGNSAPDKSGLPSDRFSAERTGGSVSTLTIQRTQQEDSAVYLCASSTELNSEAFFGQGTRLTVV.

There are a few counts of this clone. The chain's CDR3 is CAMASTDTQYF. The CDR3 DNA is TGTGCCATGGCTAGCACAGATACGCAGTATTTT. This chain joins TRBV2 and TRBJ2-3; D is undetermined. The CDR3 has 11 residues. Germline V gene lookup returns CDR1 SNHLY and CDR2 FYNNEI. Trimming left V 10 bases short and J 0 bases short, with 5 bases between.

This clone has just a few counts. The J gene is TRBJ2-7, the V gene TRBV7-9; 12 nucleotides match TRBD2. Germline CDR1 and CDR2: SEHNR and FQNEAQ (reference sequence). This CDR3 contains 15 residues. V shed 5 bases and J 0 bases; nucleotides not matched to a gene: 2. The CDR3 region has the DNA TGTGCCAGCAGCACGACTAGCGGGAGCTCCTACGAGCAGTACTTC. Its translation: CASSTTSGSSYEQYF.